The rows below give T cell receptor beta chains drawn from one sample of a study of metastatic and nonmetastatic thyroid tumors. TCRdb re-called the PCR reads via MiXCR. Here the sample spans roughly 14,000 clones, approximately 32% being singletons. The sample taken for sequencing was tumor tissue. These receptors were obtained from a female donor with papillary thyroid cancer or a benign thyroid nodule (not recorded which). Some clones in this sample may be carry-over from other donors' samples. The CDR3 runs from the conserved cysteine through the conserved F or W. Fields, in order: V gene, D gene, J gene, clone size, CDR3 DNA, CDR3 protein. D genes are given only for firm matches. Not every row has a clone size; where given, it reads once, few, many or a size class.

>TRBV12-3/TRBV12-4|NA|TRBJ2-6|medium-sized
TGTGCCAGCAGAAAGGACAGGGCCAACGTCCTGACTTTC
CASRKDRANVLTF
>TRBV18|NA|TRBJ2-2|many
TGTGCCAGCTCCCCTTTTGGGACGGGAGACCTGGCCGGGGAGCTGTTTTTT
CASSPFGTGDLAGELFF
>TRBV5-4|TRBD1|TRBJ2-2|NA
TGTGCCAGCAGCTTGGAGGACTCCGGGACAGGGTCGTACGTCGGGGAGCTGTTTTTT
CASSLEDSGTGSYVGELFF
>TRBV3-1|NA|TRBJ1-1|many
TGTGCCAGCAGCCAAGTACAGATGGGGAACACTGAAGCTTTCTTT
CASSQVQMGNTEAFF
>TRBV5-1|NA|TRBJ1-2|medium-sized
TGCGCCAGCAGTCCACAGGGTGGCTATGGCTACACCTTC
CASSPQGGYGYTF
>TRBV30|TRBD2|TRBJ2-1|many
TGTGCCTGGATTGAGGCGGGAGGGCTTGAGCAGTTCTTC
CAWIEAGGLEQFF
>TRBV19|NA|TRBJ2-7|large
TGTGCCAGTAGTATAGATCCCAAGGGCTACGGCTACGAGCAGTACTTC
CASSIDPKGYGYEQYF
>TRBV6-1|TRBD2|TRBJ2-7|few
TGTGCCACCCGAGGACTAGCGGGAGGGTTGGAGTACTTC
CATRGLAGGLEYF
>TRBV20-1|NA|TRBJ1-2|NA
TGCAGTGCTAGACCGGATCCACGGGACTTTTATCGCGGGGATGGCTACACCTTC
CSARPDPRDFYRGDGYTF
>TRBV20-1|TRBD2|TRBJ2-7|NA
TGCAGTGCTGACCCTAGCGGGACAGATACTTCCTACGAGCAGTACTTC
CSADPSGTDTSYEQYF
>TRBV27|TRBD2|TRBJ2-7|NA
TGTGCCAGCAGTAGCGGGACGGACATATACGAGCAGTACTTC
CASSSGTDIYEQYF
>TRBV10-3|TRBD2|TRBJ2-2|NA
TGTGCCATCAGTGAGGCCTGGCTAGCGGGAGGGCCTAATACCGGGGAGCTGTTTTTT
CAISEAWLAGGPNTGELFF
>TRBV10-1|NA|TRBJ2-2|many
TGCGCCAGCAGAGACAACGCCGGGGAGCTGTTTTTT
CASRDNAGELFF
>TRBV7-8|TRBD2|TRBJ2-1|many
TGTGCCAGCAGCGAGACTAGCGGGGGGGGCAATGAGCAGTTCTTC
CASSETSGGGNEQFF